Presented here are 27 T cell receptor beta chains from one specimen sequenced in a study of cytomegalovirus exposure and HLA in healthy donors. Primers included in the PCR were 60 Vbeta and 13 Jbeta primers. Generated by immunoSEQ multiplex PCR, the TCRdb table keeps only in-frame clones and is missing some. Of roughly 100,000 clones in the sample, around 82% were seen once. The specimen sequenced was PBMCs. The receptors here all came from a man aged 45 to 65 in good health and CMV-seronegative.

In DNA, the CDR3 is TGTGCCAGCTCACGCGGGGCTACTGGGAACACTGAAGCTTTCTTT. Protein sequence: CASSRGATGNTEAFF. The chain joins TRBV18 to TRBJ1-1; D is possibly TRBD1 (5 bases). Trimming removed 4 bases from V and 1 base from J, with 13 bases in between. CDR3 size: 15 residues. Germline V gene data show CDR1 as KGHSH and CDR2 as LQKENI.

This chain uses TRBV19 with TRBJ2-6; D possibly corresponds to TRBD2 (5 bases). V was pared by 9 bases and J by 2 bases, with 26 bases between. The germline V gene encodes CDR1 LNHDA and CDR2 SQIVND (reference sequence). CDR3 length equals 19 residues. This CDR3 reads CARPGVVPQRGPGANVLTF. The CDR3 nucleotides read TGTGCCAGACCCGGGGTGGTTCCCCAACGAGGTCCTGGGGCCAACGTCCTGACTTTC. Based on the CDR3 plus reference TRBV19 and TRBJ2-6, the full variable domain is DGGITQSPKYLFRKEGQNVTLSCEQNLNHDAMYWYRQDPGQGLRLIYYSQIVNDFQKGDIAEGYSVSREKKESFPLTVTSAQKNPTAFYLCARPGVVPQRGPGANVLTFGAGSRLTVL.

The chain has TRBV5-6 and TRBJ2-7; 9 bases line up with TRBD1. Germline-derived CDR1 and CDR2 are SGHDT and YYEEEE. Losses at the gene ends were 4 bases for V and 0 bases for J; bases not matched to a gene: 5. This CDR3 is 15 amino acids long. The DNA of the CDR3 is TGTGCCAGCAGCGCGGGGACAGGGAGCTCCTACGAGCAGTACGTC. Its protein is CASSAGTGSSYEQYV.

The chain carries TRBV27 and TRBJ1-1; 9 bases are shared with TRBD1. Per the germline V gene, CDR1 is MNHEY and CDR2 is SMNVEV (reference sequence). The CDR3 is 18 amino acids. Losses at the gene ends were 2 bases for V and 5 bases for J; bases not matched to a gene: 15. CDR3 in amino acids: CASSLRGQGTTYSTEAFF. In DNA form, the CDR3 reads TGTGCCAGCAGTTTAAGAGGACAGGGGACAACTTATTCTACTGAAGCTTTCTTT.

The V gene is TRBV28, the J gene TRBJ2-2, with 11 bases identical to TRBD2. CDR1 MDHEN and CDR2 SYDVKM come from the germline V gene. The CDR3 loop spans 18 amino acids. Unmatched junction bases numbered 14, after V lost 5 bases and J lost 6 bases. The CDR3 nucleotides read TGTGCCAGCAGTCCCGGGGGGACTAGCGGATTATGGGCCGGGGAGCTGTTTTTT. It codes for CASSPGGTSGLWAGELFF.

V usage is TRBV30 and J usage is TRBJ2-2; TRBD1 might be the D (6 bases). The CDR3 is 15 residues long. Trimming stripped 3 bases from V and 4 bases from J, with 15 bases between. The germline gives CDR1 GTSNPN, CDR2 SVGIG (reference sequence). CDR3 bases: TGTGCCTGGAGCAGGGGTTGGGTTAGCACCGGGGAGCTGTTTTTT. Amino acids: CAWSRGWVSTGELFF.

V and J are TRBV10-2 and TRBJ2-7; the D gene is possibly TRBD2 (5 bases). The germline V and J ends were trimmed by 2 bases and 1 base, with 6 bases remaining between them. The CDR3 length is 13 residues. The germline gives CDR1 WSHSY, CDR2 SAAADI. The CDR3 nucleotides read TGCGCCAGCAGTGAGGGACTGTCCTACGAGCAGTACGTC. It encodes CASSEGLSYEQYV.

The V and J genes are TRBV2 and TRBJ2-5, with D possibly TRBD2 on 6 matching bases. Germline V CDR1 and CDR2: SNHLY, FYNNEI. The CDR3 spans 12 residues. Trimming stripped 3 bases from V and 5 bases from J, with 7 bases between. The CDR3 DNA sequence: TGTGCCAGCAGTGAGCGGGATGAGACCCAGTACTTC. It is translated as CASSERDETQYF.

The rearrangement links TRBV28 to TRBJ2-3, with TRBD2 as a possible D gene (6 bases). Deletions cut 5 bases from V and 2 bases from J, with 26 bases between. In germline, CDR1 is MDHEN, CDR2 SYDVKM. The CDR3 has 19 amino acids. The CDR3 DNA sequence: TGTGCCAGCAGTCCCTCCGGGGAGGCTAAGGTGATCTACACAGATACGCAGTATTTT. Translating gives CASSPSGEAKVIYTDTQYF.

The chain's CDR3 is CASSPGQEIYEQYV. The CDR3 nucleotides read TGTGCCAGCAGTCCCGGACAGGAAATATACGAGCAGTACGTC. The chain is built from TRBV28 and TRBJ2-7; 7 positions match TRBD1. The germline V gene encodes CDR1 MDHEN and CDR2 SYDVKM. The CDR3 contains 14 residues. Losses at the gene ends were 5 bases for V and 4 bases for J; bases not matched to a gene: 8.

This chain's CDR3 is CAALSGNTIYF. DNA for the CDR3: TGTGCCGCGCTCTCTGGAAACACCATATATTTT. The chain joins TRBV19 to TRBJ1-3, with unresolved D. Germline CDR1 and CDR2: LNHDA and SQIVND (reference sequence). V was shortened by 11 bases and J by 0 bases, with 5 bases between the two germline ends. This CDR3 has 11 residues.

The V and J genes are TRBV2 and TRBJ2-2, with a weak D call TRBD1 (6 bases). The V end lost 7 bases, the J end lost 1 base, and 16 bases lay between the germline ends. The CDR3 length is 16 residues. Germline V gene sequence: CDR1 SNHLY, CDR2 FYNNEI. The CDR3 loop is CASTGQRVVNTGELFF. The CDR3 DNA is TGTGCCAGCACCGGACAGCGAGTGGTGAACACCGGGGAGCTGTTTTTT.

The rearrangement uses TRBV5-6 and TRBJ2-2, with D perhaps matching TRBD1 (5 bases). This CDR3 has 15 amino acids. Germline V gene sequence: CDR1 SGHDT, CDR2 YYEEEE. Trimming removed 3 bases at V and 1 base at J, with 10 bases between. In DNA form, the CDR3 reads TGTGCCAGCAGCTGGGGTACAGGGAACACCGGGGAGCTGTTTTTT. Translating it yields CASSWGTGNTGELFF.

The rearrangement joins TRBV13 to TRBJ2-5; the D gene is possibly TRBD2 (6 bases). Germline assignment: CDR1 PRHDT and CDR2 FYEKMQ (reference sequence). The length of the CDR3 is 16 residues. The ends were cut back, 5 bases at V and 1 base at J, with 17 bases in the middle. The CDR3 nucleotides are TGTGCCAGCAGCCCTTGGGGTAGCGGCCTCCAAGAGACCCAGTACTTC. It specifies CASSPWGSGLQETQYF. The full variable domain, in which reference TRBV13 and TRBJ2-5 provide the parts outside the CDR3, is AAGVIQSPRHLIKEKRETATLKCYPIPRHDTVYWYQQGPGQDPQFLISFYEKMQSDKGSIPDRFSAQQFSDYHSELNMSSLELGDSALYFCASSPWGSGLQETQYFGPGTRLLVL.

CDR3 nucleotides: TGCAGCGTTGAGGACAGCTACGGGCAGTACGTC. This encodes CSVEDSYGQYV. The chain links TRBV29-1 to TRBJ2-7; TRBD1 is a possible D gene (6 bases). The germline CDR1 and CDR2 sequences are SQVTM and ANQGSEA. This CDR3 is 11 amino acids long.

CDR3 bases: TGTGCCAGCAGCGTAGATGGCCAGGGGATCACTGAAGCTTTCTTT. It translates to CASSVDGQGITEAFF. The V and J genes are TRBV9 and TRBJ1-1; possibly TRBD1 for D (6 bases). Looked up from germline, CDR1 is SGDLS and CDR2 is YYNGEE. V dropped 0 bases and J dropped 4 bases, with 13 bases sitting between them. The CDR3 has 15 residues.

The chain is built from TRBV6-5 and TRBJ1-1, with TRBD1 matching 9 bases. The germline V gene encodes CDR1 MNHEY and CDR2 SVGAGI. This CDR3 spans 13 amino acids. V trimming: 8 bases; J trimming: 3 bases; junction bases outside the gene matches: 4. The CDR3 loop reads CASHGTGYTEAFF. The CDR3 DNA is TGTGCCAGCCACGGGACAGGGTACACTGAAGCTTTCTTT.

CDR3 protein: CASSSPRMAGELFF. CDR3 in DNA: TGTGCCAGCAGCTCTCCCAGGATGGCCGGGGAGCTGTTTTTT. V usage is TRBV11-3 and J usage is TRBJ2-2; D gene unclear. The germline V gene encodes CDR1 SGHNT and CDR2 YENEEA. V lost 4 bases, J lost 6 bases, and 12 bases lay in between. The CDR3 has 14 amino acids.

This clone is a singleton in its sample. The rearrangement uses TRBV6-1 and TRBJ2-7, with D maybe TRBD2 (6 bases). Germline V gene lookup returns CDR1 MNHNS and CDR2 SASEGT. The ends were cut back, 10 bases at V and 3 bases at J, with 13 bases in the middle. The CDR3 has 12 amino acids. In DNA form, the CDR3 reads TGTGCCACCGCGGGGCAGAACTACGAGCAGTACGTC. Translated, it gives CATAGQNYEQYV.

This chain uses TRBV29-1 with TRBJ2-3; a possible D gene is TRBD2 (6 bases). The length of the CDR3 is 14 residues. Germline CDR1 and CDR2: SQVTM and ANQGSEA. With 4 bases removed from V and 3 bases from J, the gap between germline ends came to 14 bases. The CDR3 here is CSVARRGQTDTQYF. The CDR3 DNA follows: TGCAGCGTTGCCAGGCGGGGTCAAACAGATACGCAGTATTTT.

The chain recombines TRBV29-1 with TRBJ1-2, with 9 bases lining up with TRBD1. The J segment lost 8 bases and the V segment lost 7 bases, leaving 14 bases of the junction unmatched. The CDR3 covers 14 residues. Looked up from germline, CDR1 is SQVTM and CDR2 is ANQGSEA. The CDR3 sequence: CSAPQGARSDGYTF. The CDR3 nucleotides are TGCAGCGCTCCACAGGGGGCGCGGTCGGACGGCTACACCTTC.

The V gene is TRBV7-2, the J gene TRBJ2-7; D might be TRBD1 (5 bases). CDR3 length equals 17 residues. The V end was cut by 1 base, the J end by 1 base, with 17 bases between. Germline CDR1 and CDR2: SGHTA and FQGNSA. As DNA, the CDR3 is TGTGCCAGCAGCTTAGACCGGAACAGGACCTGGTCCTACGAGCAGTACTTC. Translation gives CASSLDRNRTWSYEQYF.

CDR3 amino acids: CASSSQGRGGYTF. The CDR3 DNA reads TGTGCCAGCAGTTCACAGGGGCGGGGCGGCTACACCTTC. The rearrangement links TRBV6-1 to TRBJ1-2, with 7 positions matching TRBD1. The CDR3 runs 13 residues. CDR1 and CDR2 from the germline V gene are MNHNS and SASEGT. V dropped 5 bases and J dropped 8; count of bases not matched to a gene: 8.

The chain recombines TRBV9 with TRBJ1-2; 8 bases are shared with TRBD1. CDR1 and CDR2 (germline): SGDLS, YYNGEE. V trimming: 4 bases; J trimming: 3 bases; junction bases outside the gene matches: 8. The CDR3 has 15 residues. The CDR3 spells CASSPRPGGDYGYTF. In DNA, the CDR3 is TGTGCCAGCAGCCCCCGACCAGGGGGCGACTATGGCTACACCTTC.

For this clone: Other DNA sequences in this sample translate to the same CDR3. The chain couples TRBV7-8 to TRBJ2-5; TRBD2 matches at 12 bases. Trimming at V came to 7 bases and at J to 5 bases, leaving 8 bases not matched to a gene. The CDR3 spans 15 residues. The V gene's germline CDR1 is SGHVS and CDR2 FQNEAQ. The CDR3 DNA reads as TGTGCCAGCATCAGGCTAGCGGGGGGGCCTGAGACCCAGTACTTC. Protein product: CASIRLAGGPETQYF.

The chain has TRBV6-5 and TRBJ1-1; TRBD1 agrees at 7 bases. Trimming took 6 bases from V and 5 from J; bases not matched to a gene: 12. The CDR3 covers 15 residues. Per the germline V gene, CDR1 is MNHEY and CDR2 is SVGAGI. The CDR3 nucleotides read TGTGCCAGCAGCAAGTTTCCGGGACAGCGGACTGAAGCTTTCTTT. Encoded protein: CASSKFPGQRTEAFF.

This chain uses TRBV29-1 with TRBJ1-2, with D unclear. Trimming took 5 bases from V and 4 from J, leaving 8 bases between them. Germline CDR1 is SQVTM and CDR2 is ANQGSEA. This CDR3 has 11 amino acids. DNA of the CDR3: TGCAGCGTTTGGGCGGGCTATGGCTACACCTTC. Encoded protein: CSVWAGYGYTF. Complete variable domain (other parts from reference TRBV29-1 and TRBJ1-2): SAVISQKPSRDICQRGTSLTIQCQVDSQVTMMFWYRQQPGQSLTLIATANQGSEATYESGFVIDKFPISRPNLTFSTLTVSNMSPEDSSIYLCSVWAGYGYTFGSGTRLTVV.